A selection of T cell receptor beta chains follows, all from one sample in a study of T cell responses to AZD1222 COVID-19 vaccine. Libraries were prepared by immunoSEQ multiplex PCR; TCRdb keeps only in-frame clonotypes and omits some of them. The data hold around 140,000 clones, with roughly 90% observed a single time. Sequenced here: peripheral blood, sampled on day 0 of AZD1222 vaccination. These receptors came from an adult in good health. CDR3s include the opening cysteine and the closing phenylalanine or tryptophan. Each record gives: J gene, V gene, CDR3 protein.

>TRBJ2-1|TRBV3-1/TRBV3-2
CASSRTRPRTSGNEQFF
>TRBJ2-3|TRBV6-2/TRBV6-3
CASSYISQGDTQYF
>TRBJ2-7|TRBV7-2
CASSWSGGSSYEQYF
>TRBJ1-2|TRBV6-1
CASSERGEYGYTF
>TRBJ2-7|TRBV7-2
CASSLGPLYEQYF
>TRBJ2-1|TRBV6-5
CASNPYNEQFF
>TRBJ2-1|TRBV11-3
CASSFTSGRDNEQFF
>TRBJ1-5|TRBV28
CASSPQTGFGYQPQHF
>TRBJ1-5|TRBV6-5
CASSSGQNNQPQHF
>TRBJ2-1|TRBV7-3
CASSSRQGTPTEQFF
>TRBJ1-2|TRBV27
CASSQAGDPYGYTF
>TRBJ1-1|TRBV4-3
CASSQDMKASPTEAFF
>TRBJ2-1|TRBV9
CASSAASISNNEQFF
>TRBJ2-2|TRBV9
CASSVVSANTGELFF
>TRBJ2-2|TRBV18
CASSPGTGELFF
>TRBJ2-7|TRBV20-1
CSASGLAGRGEQYF
>TRBJ1-2|TRBV1
CTSSQDPGTNYGYTF
>TRBJ1-6|TRBV6-4
CASSEAGRNSPLHF
>TRBJ2-5|TRBV9
CASSVLAGYDQYF
>TRBJ1-2|TRBV6-6
CASSYSGTHGYTF
>TRBJ2-2|TRBV7-2
CASSQDTSTGELFF
>TRBJ2-1|TRBV6-2/TRBV6-3
CASSYSNSRGLAGVVEQFF
>TRBJ2-2|TRBV6-5
CASRRLVNTGELFF
>TRBJ1-2|TRBV18
CASSGGQVTLGYTF
>TRBJ1-2|TRBV10-3
CAISESTSYGYTF